This note documents a single T cell receptor (beta chain) sequence. The sample comes from a study of blood T cell repertoires in COVID-19. Turning to the study itself: The samples span acute and convalescent COVID-19 from the United States, Italy and Spain.

Adults between about 18 and 89 years of age took part from 24 US areas. Participant-reported clinical history was the basis for cohort assignment. CDR1 is SGDLS and CDR2 is YYNGEE in the germline V gene. CDR3 length equals 15 residues. J lost 6 bases, V lost 0 bases, and 4 bases had no gene match. Original handling: For nucleated cells, counts were estimated from reference gene primer amplification. Produced via immunoSEQ multiplex PCR; TCRdb's table is partial and in-frame only. The DNA was the basis for D and trimming; V, J and clone size are from that table. The table shows approximately 220,000 clones, with about 83% occurring only once.

The sequence derives from a woman aged 40 to 50 who had been exposed to COVID-19. The sequencing input was PBMCs or T cells enriched from blood (not recorded which). The rearrangement links TRBV9 to TRBJ2-1; 9 nucleotides match TRBD2. CDR3 in DNA: TGTGCCAGCAGCGTAGTAGCGGGGGCCACCAATGAGCAGTTCTTC. Residues: CASSVVAGATNEQFF.